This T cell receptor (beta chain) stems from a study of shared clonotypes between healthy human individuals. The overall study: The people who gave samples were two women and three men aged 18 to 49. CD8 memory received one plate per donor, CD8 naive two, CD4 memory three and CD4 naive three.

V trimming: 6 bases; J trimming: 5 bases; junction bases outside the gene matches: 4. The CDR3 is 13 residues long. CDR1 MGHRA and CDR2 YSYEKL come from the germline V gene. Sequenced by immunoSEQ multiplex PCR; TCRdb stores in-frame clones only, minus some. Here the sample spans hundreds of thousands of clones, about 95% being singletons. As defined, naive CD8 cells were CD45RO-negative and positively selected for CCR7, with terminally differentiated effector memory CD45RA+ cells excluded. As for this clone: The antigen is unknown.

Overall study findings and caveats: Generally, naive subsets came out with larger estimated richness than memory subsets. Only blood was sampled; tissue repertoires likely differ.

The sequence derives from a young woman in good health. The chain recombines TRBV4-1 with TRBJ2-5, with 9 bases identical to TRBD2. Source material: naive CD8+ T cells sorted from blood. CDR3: CASSPSGRETQYF. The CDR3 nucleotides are TGCGCCAGCAGTCCGAGCGGGAGGGAGACCCAGTACTTC.